This TCR beta chain was observed in a study of tumor-infiltrating lymphocytes in primary liver carcinoma. On the study more broadly: Tumors were stage T1-T3 N0M0, about 4 to 11 cm across. General study findings and limits: With p = 0.039, the top-250-clone fraction in tumors significantly exceeded that in blood.

On this clonotype itself: Its antigen is as yet unknown. This may come from a read error, since a much larger clone is one base off.

The CDR3 has 12 residues. The V segment lost 7 bases and the J segment 5 bases; nucleotides outside the gene matches: 3. The V gene's germline CDR1 is SGHAT and CDR2 FQNNGV. Unsorted whole blood yielded blood RNA, and germline DNA was extracted as well. Donors were untreated and chronically infected with HBV. Before the operation took place, roughly 4 milliliters of peripheral blood were collected. A constant-region primer served to make TCR beta cDNA from about 530 ng total RNA. Construction of TCR beta libraries relied on three successive nested multiplex PCR rounds employing slightly modified ARM-PCR. The first two PCR rounds used TRBV1-TRBV30 forward primers with a C-beta reverse primer, approximately 11 cycles each. MiXCR, applied by TCRdb to the multiplex PCR reads, yields one record per CDR3 protein. The sample has more than 150,000 distinct CDR3 sequences, 50% to 75% seen once.

The chain couples TRBV11-2 to TRBJ2-3, with 7 bases aligning to TRBD2. The origin of this receptor is a man aged 35 to 55 with primary liver carcinoma and hepatitis B virus infection. Sequenced material: peripheral blood. The CDR3: CASNGEGDTQYF. DNA of the CDR3: TGTGCCAGCAACGGGGAGGGAGATACGCAGTATTTT.